Listed here is a single T cell receptor beta chain. This sample is drawn from a study of T cells expressing NK-cell markers. TCRdb reprocessed the 5' RACE reads and keeps a single row for each CDR3 protein, giving no DNA. Its table records about 460,000 distinct CDR3 sequences. The CDR3 spans 16 residues. The germline gives CDR1 SGHDN, CDR2 FVKESK. The chain links TRBV14 to TRBJ2-3; the TRBD2 assignment by TCRdb is unverifiable without DNA. The sequenced sample consisted of blood T cells: a sorted CD56 or NKG2C T cell subset, CD4+ or CD8+ T cells, or bulk PBMC T cells (not recorded which). The receptor's source is a woman aged 45 to 65 in good health. CDR3 residues: CASSQGLRGLTDTQYF.